These T cell receptor beta chains were read from a single sample in a study of siplizumab effects on memory and regulatory T cells. These receptors' targets are unknown. Here immunoSEQ multiplex PCR was the method, and the copy in TCRdb shows in-frame clones only, minus some. Counted here are more than 13,000 clones, approximately 45% occurring once; the ten biggest clones make up approximately 8%. Specimen: CFSE-low (dividing) CD4+ T cells sorted from an allogeneic mixed lymphocyte reaction. The receptors originated from a human donor in good health; the cells came from an allogeneic mixed lymphocyte reaction. Some clones in this sample may be carry-over from other donors' samples. Both conserved end residues are part of each CDR3. Each record gives: V gene, CDR3 length, J gene, CDR3 protein.

v_call: TRBV2; cdr3_length: 17; j_call: TRBJ2-2; cdr3_aa: CASSLRGTGAYTGELFF
v_call: TRBV10-3; cdr3_length: 15; j_call: TRBJ1-2; cdr3_aa: CAIRRTGGTNYGYTF
v_call: TRBV6-6; cdr3_length: 11; j_call: TRBJ2-3; cdr3_aa: CASRTTDTQYF
v_call: TRBV9; cdr3_length: 15; j_call: TRBJ2-1; cdr3_aa: CASSVGLGSYNEQFF
v_call: TRBV19; cdr3_length: 16; j_call: TRBJ2-6; cdr3_aa: CATRDRGLAGANVLTF
v_call: TRBV4-2; cdr3_length: 14; j_call: TRBJ1-1; cdr3_aa: CASSLGVMNTEAFF
v_call: TRBV2; cdr3_length: 12; j_call: TRBJ1-1; cdr3_aa: CASTGESTEAFF
v_call: TRBV6-6; cdr3_length: 15; j_call: TRBJ2-3; cdr3_aa: CASSPMGLVTDTQYF
v_call: TRBV6-6; cdr3_length: 15; j_call: TRBJ1-2; cdr3_aa: CASSYSAGQGYGYTF
v_call: TRBV9; cdr3_length: 21; j_call: TRBJ2-6; cdr3_aa: CASSSPSGEFSVSTGANVLTF
v_call: TRBV19; cdr3_length: 14; j_call: TRBJ1-4; cdr3_aa: CASSIDDVGEKLFF
v_call: TRBV12-5; cdr3_length: 13; j_call: TRBJ2-1; cdr3_aa: CASGLETSGWQFF
v_call: TRBV7-3; cdr3_length: 15; j_call: TRBJ2-6; cdr3_aa: CASSLMASGANVLTF
v_call: TRBV6-1; cdr3_length: 15; j_call: TRBJ2-2; cdr3_aa: CASSVAIQGAGELFF
v_call: TRBV5-1; cdr3_length: 14; j_call: TRBJ1-2; cdr3_aa: CASSLSGGNYGYTF
v_call: TRBV5-4; cdr3_length: 14; j_call: TRBJ1-6; cdr3_aa: CASSPGQGGSPLHF
v_call: TRBV4-2; cdr3_length: 16; j_call: TRBJ2-3; cdr3_aa: CASSGGVVRLADTQYF
v_call: TRBV28; cdr3_length: 13; j_call: TRBJ1-1; cdr3_aa: CASSFGGRGEAFF
v_call: TRBV5-1; cdr3_length: 19; j_call: TRBJ2-3; cdr3_aa: CASSWGLGTVHSSTDTQYF
v_call: TRBV6-5; cdr3_length: 13; j_call: TRBJ2-7; cdr3_aa: CASSYGRNYEQYF
v_call: TRBV5-1; cdr3_length: 13; j_call: TRBJ1-1; cdr3_aa: CASSSRGNTEAFF
v_call: TRBV19; cdr3_length: 14; j_call: TRBJ2-3; cdr3_aa: CASLAGGPVDTQYF
v_call: TRBV2; cdr3_length: 12; j_call: TRBJ1-2; cdr3_aa: CASSGGAYGYTF
v_call: TRBV10-3; cdr3_length: 17; j_call: TRBJ2-1; cdr3_aa: CAISERVSGGIDNEQFF
v_call: TRBV19; cdr3_length: 16; j_call: TRBJ1-3; cdr3_aa: CASSIGRAASGNTIYF
v_call: TRBV6-5; cdr3_length: 15; j_call: TRBJ2-3; cdr3_aa: CASSYYPASTDTQYF
v_call: TRBV23-1; cdr3_length: 14; j_call: TRBJ1-6; cdr3_aa: CASSQFQPLSPLHF
v_call: TRBV6-4; cdr3_length: 12; j_call: TRBJ2-3; cdr3_aa: CASRGVSDTQYF